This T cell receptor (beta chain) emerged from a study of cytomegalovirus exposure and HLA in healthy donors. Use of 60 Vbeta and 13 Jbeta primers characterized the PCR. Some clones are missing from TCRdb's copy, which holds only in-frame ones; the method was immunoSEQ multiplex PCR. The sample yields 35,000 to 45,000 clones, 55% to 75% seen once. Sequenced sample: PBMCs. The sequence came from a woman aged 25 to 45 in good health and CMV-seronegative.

The CDR3 loop is CAWSSGVGNTEAFF. DNA of the CDR3: TGTGCCTGGAGTTCAGGGGTTGGGAACACTGAAGCTTTCTTT. The chain carries TRBV30 and TRBJ1-1; TRBD1 is a possible D gene (6 bases). The V and J ends lost 2 bases and 1 base respectively, with 11 bases between them. CDR1 is GTSNPN and CDR2 is SVGIG in the germline V gene (reference sequence). The CDR3 extends over 14 amino acids.